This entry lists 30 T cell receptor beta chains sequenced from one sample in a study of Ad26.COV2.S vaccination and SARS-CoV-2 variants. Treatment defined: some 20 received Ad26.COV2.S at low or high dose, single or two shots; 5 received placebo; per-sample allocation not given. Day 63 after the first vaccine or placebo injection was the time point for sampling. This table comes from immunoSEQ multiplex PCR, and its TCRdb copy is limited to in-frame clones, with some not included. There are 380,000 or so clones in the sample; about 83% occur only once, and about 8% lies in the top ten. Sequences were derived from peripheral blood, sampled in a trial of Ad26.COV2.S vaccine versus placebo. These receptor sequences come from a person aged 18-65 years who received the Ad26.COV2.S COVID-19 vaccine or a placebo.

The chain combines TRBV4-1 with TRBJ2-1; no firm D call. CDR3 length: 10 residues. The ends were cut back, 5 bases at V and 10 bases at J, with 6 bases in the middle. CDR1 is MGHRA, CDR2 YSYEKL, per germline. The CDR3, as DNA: TGCGCCAGCAGCTACGGAGAGCAGTTCTTC. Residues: CASSYGEQFF.

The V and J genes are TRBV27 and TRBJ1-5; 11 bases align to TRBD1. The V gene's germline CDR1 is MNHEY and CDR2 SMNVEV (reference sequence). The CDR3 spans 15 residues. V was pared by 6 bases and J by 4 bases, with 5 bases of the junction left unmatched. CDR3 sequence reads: CASRGQGGWNQPQHF. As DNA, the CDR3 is TGTGCCAGCAGGGGACAGGGGGGATGGAATCAGCCCCAGCATTTT.

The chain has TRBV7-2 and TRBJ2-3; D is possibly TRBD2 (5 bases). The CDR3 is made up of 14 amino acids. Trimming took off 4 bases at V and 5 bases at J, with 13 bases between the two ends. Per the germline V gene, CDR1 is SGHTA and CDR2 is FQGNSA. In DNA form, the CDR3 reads TGTGCCAGCAGCTCCATGCGGGTAATAGATACGCAGTATTTT. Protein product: CASSSMRVIDTQYF.

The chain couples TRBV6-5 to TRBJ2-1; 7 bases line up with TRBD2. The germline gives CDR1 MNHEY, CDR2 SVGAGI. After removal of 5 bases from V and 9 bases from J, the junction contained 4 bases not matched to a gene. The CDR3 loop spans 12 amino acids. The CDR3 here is CASSPTSVEQFF. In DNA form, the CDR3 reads TGTGCCAGCAGTCCAACTAGCGTTGAGCAGTTCTTC.

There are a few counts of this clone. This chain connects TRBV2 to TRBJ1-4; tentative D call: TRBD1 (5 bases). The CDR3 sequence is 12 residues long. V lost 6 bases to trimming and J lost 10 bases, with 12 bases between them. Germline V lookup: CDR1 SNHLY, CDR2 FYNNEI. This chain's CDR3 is CASSQGTTKLFF. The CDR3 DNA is TGTGCCAGCAGCCAGGGAACGACAAAACTGTTTTTT.

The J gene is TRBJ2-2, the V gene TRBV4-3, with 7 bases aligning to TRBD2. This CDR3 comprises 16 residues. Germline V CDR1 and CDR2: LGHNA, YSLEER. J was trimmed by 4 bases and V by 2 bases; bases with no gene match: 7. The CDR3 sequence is CASSQPHSGGTGELFF. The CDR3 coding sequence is TGCGCCAGCAGCCAACCCCATTCGGGGGGCACCGGGGAGCTGTTTTTT.

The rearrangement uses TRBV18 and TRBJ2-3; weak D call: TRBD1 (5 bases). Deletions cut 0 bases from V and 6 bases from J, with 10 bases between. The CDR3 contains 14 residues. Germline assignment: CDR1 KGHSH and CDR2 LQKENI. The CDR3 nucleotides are TGTGCCAGCTCACCACCCAGGGCTTTCGATACGCAGTATTTT. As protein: CASSPPRAFDTQYF. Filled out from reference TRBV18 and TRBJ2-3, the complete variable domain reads NAGVMQNPRHLVRRRGQEARLRCSPMKGHSHVYWYRQLPEEGLKFMVYLQKENIIDESGMPKERFSAEFPKEGPSILRIQQVVRGDSAAYFCASSPPRAFDTQYFGPGTRLTVL.

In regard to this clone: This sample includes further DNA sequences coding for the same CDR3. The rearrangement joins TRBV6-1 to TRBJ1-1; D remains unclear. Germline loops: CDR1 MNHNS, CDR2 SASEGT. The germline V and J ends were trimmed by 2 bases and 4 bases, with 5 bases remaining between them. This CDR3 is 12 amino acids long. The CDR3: CASSELGTEAFF. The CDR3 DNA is TGTGCCAGCAGTGAATTGGGCACTGAAGCTTTCTTT.

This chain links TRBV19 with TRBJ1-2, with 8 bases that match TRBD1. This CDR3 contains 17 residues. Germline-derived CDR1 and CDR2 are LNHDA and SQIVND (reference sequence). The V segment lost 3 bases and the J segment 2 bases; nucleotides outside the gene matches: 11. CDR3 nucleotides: TGTGCCAGTAGTATGCATCAAGGGACAGGCAAGAACTATGGCTACACCTTC. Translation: CASSMHQGTGKNYGYTF.

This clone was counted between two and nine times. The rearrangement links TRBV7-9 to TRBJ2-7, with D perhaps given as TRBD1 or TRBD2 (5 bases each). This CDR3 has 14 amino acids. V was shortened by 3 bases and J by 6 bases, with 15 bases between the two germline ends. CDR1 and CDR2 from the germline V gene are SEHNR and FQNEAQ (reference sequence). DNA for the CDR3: TGTGCCAGCAGCTTCCCAGGGCTTGGGGGCGAGCAGTACTTC. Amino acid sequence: CASSFPGLGGEQYF.

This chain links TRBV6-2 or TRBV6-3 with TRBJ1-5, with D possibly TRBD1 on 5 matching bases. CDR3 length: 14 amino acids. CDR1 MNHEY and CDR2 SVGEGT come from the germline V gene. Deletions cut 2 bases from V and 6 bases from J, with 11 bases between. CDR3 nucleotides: TGTGCCAGCAGTTACCGCCGGGGCGGTCAGCCCCAGCATTTT. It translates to CASSYRRGGQPQHF.

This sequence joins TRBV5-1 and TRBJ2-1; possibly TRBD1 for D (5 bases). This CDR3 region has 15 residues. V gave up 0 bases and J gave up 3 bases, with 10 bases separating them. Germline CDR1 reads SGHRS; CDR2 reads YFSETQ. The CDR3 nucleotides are TGCGCCAGCAGCTTGGAGGGGTGGGACTACAATGAGCAGTTCTTC. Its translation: CASSLEGWDYNEQFF.

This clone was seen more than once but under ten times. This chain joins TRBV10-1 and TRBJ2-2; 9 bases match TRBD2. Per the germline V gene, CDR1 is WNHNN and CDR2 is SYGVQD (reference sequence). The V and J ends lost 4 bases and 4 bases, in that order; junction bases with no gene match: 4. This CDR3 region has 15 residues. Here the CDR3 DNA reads TGCGCCAGCAGTGTGGTAGCGGGAGTCACCGGGGAGCTGTTTTTT. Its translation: CASSVVAGVTGELFF.

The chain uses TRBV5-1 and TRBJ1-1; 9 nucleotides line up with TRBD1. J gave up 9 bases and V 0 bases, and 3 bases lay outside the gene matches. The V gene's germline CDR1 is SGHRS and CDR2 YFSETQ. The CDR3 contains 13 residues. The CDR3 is CASSLGGQGKAFF. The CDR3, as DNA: TGCGCCAGCAGCTTGGGGGGACAGGGAAAAGCTTTCTTT.

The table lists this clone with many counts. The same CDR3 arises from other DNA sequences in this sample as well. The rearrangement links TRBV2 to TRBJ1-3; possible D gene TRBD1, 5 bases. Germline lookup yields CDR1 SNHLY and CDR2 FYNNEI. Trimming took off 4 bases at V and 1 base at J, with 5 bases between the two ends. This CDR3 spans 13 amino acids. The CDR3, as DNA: TGTGCCAGCAGTGGGGGGTCTGGAAACACCATATATTTT. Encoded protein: CASSGGSGNTIYF.

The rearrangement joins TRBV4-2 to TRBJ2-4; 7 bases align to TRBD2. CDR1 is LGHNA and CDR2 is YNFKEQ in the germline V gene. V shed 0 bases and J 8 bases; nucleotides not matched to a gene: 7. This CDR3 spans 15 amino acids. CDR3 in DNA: TGTGCCAGCAGCCAAGATGGGGGAGGGTCGGACATTCAGTACTTC. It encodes CASSQDGGGSDIQYF.

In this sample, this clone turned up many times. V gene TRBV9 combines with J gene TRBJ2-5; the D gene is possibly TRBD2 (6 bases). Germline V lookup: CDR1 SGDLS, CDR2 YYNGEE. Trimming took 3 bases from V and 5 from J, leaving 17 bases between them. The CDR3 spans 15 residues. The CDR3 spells CASSAPSGVGETQYF. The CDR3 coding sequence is TGTGCCAGCAGCGCCCCCTCGGGAGTCGGTGAGACCCAGTACTTC.

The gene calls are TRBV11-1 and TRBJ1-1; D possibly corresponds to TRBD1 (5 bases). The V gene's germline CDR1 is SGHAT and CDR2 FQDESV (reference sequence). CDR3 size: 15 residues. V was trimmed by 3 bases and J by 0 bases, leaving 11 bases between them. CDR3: CASSFMGGVNTEAFF. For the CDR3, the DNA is TGTGCCAGCAGCTTCATGGGAGGGGTGAACACTGAAGCTTTCTTT.

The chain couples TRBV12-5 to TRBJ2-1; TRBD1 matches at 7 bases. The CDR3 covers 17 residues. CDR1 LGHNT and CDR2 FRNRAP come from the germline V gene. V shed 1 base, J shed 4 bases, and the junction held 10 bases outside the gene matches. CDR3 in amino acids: CASGLGRGQPLYNEQFF. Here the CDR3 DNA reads TGTGCTAGTGGTTTGGGAAGGGGACAGCCTCTGTACAATGAGCAGTTCTTC. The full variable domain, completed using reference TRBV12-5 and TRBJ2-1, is DARVTQTPRHKVTEMGQEVTMRCQPILGHNTVFWYRQTMMQGLELLAYFRNRAPLDDSGMPKDRFSAEMPDATLATLKIQPSEPRDSAVYFCASGLGRGQPLYNEQFFGPGTRLTVL.

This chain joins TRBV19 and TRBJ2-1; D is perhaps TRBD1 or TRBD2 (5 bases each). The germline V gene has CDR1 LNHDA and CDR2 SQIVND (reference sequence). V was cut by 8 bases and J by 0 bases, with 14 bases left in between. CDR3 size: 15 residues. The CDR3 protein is CASGDQAISYNEQFF. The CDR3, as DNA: TGTGCCAGTGGGGACCAAGCCATCTCCTACAATGAGCAGTTCTTC.

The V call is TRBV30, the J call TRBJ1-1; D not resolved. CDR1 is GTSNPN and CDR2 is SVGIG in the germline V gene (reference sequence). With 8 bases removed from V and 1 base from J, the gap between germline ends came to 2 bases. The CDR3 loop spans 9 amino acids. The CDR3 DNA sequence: TGTGCCCGGAACACTGAAGCTTTCTTT. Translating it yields CARNTEAFF.

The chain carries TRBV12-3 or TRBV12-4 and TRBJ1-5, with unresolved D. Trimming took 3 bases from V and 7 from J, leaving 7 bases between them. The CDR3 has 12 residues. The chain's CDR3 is CASSLERQPQHF. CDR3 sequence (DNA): TGTGCCAGCAGTTTGGAGAGGCAGCCCCAGCATTTT.

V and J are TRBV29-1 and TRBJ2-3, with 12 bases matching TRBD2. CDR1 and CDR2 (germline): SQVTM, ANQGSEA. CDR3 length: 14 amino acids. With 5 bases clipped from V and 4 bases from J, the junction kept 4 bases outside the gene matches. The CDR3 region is CSVRGLAGPDTQYF. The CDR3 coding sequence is TGCAGCGTTCGGGGACTAGCGGGCCCAGATACGCAGTATTTT.

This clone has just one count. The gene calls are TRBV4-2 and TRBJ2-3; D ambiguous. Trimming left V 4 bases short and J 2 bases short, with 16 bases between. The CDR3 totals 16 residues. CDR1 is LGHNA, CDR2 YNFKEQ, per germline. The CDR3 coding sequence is TGTGCCAGCAGCCGCACGATGGCGGACCACACAGATACGCAGTATTTT. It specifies CASSRTMADHTDTQYF.

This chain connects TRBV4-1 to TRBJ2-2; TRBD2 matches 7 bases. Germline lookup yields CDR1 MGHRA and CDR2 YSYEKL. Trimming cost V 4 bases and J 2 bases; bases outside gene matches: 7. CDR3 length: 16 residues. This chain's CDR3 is CASSPLGEGNTGELFF. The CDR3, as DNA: TGCGCCAGCAGCCCCCTAGGGGAGGGAAACACCGGGGAGCTGTTTTTT.

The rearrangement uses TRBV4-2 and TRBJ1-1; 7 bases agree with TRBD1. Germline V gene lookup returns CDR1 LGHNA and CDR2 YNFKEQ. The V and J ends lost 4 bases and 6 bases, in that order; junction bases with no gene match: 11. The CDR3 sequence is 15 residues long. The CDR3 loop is CASSPRQGPMSEAFF. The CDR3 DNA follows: TGTGCCAGCAGCCCTAGACAGGGCCCGATGTCTGAAGCTTTCTTT.

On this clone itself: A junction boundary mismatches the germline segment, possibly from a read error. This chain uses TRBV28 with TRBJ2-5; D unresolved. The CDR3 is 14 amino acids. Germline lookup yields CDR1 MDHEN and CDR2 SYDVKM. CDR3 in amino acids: CASSLPLPQETQYF. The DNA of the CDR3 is TGTGCCAGCAGTTTACCTCTGCCACAAGAAACCCAGTACTTC.

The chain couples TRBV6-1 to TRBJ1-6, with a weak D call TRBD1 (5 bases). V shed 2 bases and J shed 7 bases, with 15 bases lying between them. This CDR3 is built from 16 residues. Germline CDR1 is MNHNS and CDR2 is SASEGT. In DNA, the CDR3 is TGTGCCAGCAGTGAAAGGTTGGGGCAGCTGAATTCACCCCTCCACTTT. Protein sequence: CASSERLGQLNSPLHF.

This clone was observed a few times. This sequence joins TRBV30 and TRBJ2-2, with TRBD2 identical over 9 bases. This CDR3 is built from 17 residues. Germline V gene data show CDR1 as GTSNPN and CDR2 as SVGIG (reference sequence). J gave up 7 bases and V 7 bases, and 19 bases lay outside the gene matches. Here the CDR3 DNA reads TGTGCCTCCACCTCAGCCCCCTTAGCGGGAGCGGTCGGGGAGCTGTTTTTT. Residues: CASTSAPLAGAVGELFF.

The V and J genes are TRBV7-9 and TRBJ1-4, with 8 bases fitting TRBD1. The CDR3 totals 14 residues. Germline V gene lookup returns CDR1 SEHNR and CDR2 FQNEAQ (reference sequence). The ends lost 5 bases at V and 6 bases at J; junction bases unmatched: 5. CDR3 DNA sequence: TGTGCCAGCAGCATTGGGACAGGTTATGAAAAACTGTTTTTT. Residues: CASSIGTGYEKLFF. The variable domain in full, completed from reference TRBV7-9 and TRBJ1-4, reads DTGVSQNPRHKITKRGQNVTFRCDPISEHNRLYWYRQTLGQGPEFLTYFQNEAQLEKSRLLSDRFSAERPKGSFSTLEIQRTEQGDSAMYLCASSIGTGYEKLFFGSGTQLSVL.